What follows are 2 T cell receptor beta chains derived from one specimen sequenced in a study of CD8+ T cells in alopecia areata. Extracted from the samples, RNA was reverse transcribed into cDNA to serve as the sequencing template. TCRdb keeps only in-frame clones here, not all; method: immunoSEQ multiplex PCR. The data contain a few hundred thousand clones, more than 45% of them singletons. Described treatment: oral pan-JAK inhibitor, 5-10 mg twice daily. This specimen was CD4+ T cells sorted from blood, taken at week 4, from a patient treated with tofacitinib. The receptors originated from a human donor with alopecia areata.

The gene calls are TRBV2 and TRBJ1-6; D remains unclear. The CDR3 spans 19 residues. Germline V CDR1 and CDR2: SNHLY, FYNNEI. The V end lost 3 bases, the J end lost 5 bases, and 23 bases lay between the germline ends. CDR3 sequence (DNA): TGTGCCAGCAGTGATCTATATGGTGAAGTAGGGTCTGATAATTCACCCCTCCACTTT. Amino acid sequence: CASSDLYGEVGSDNSPLHF. The full variable domain, rest sourced from reference TRBV2 and TRBJ1-6, is EPEVTQTPSHQVTQMGQEVILRCVPISNHLYFYWYRQILGQKVEFLVSFYNNEISEKSEIFDDQFSVERPDGSNFTLKIRSTKLEDSAMYFCASSDLYGEVGSDNSPLHFGNGTRLTVT.

V is TRBV23-1 and J is TRBJ2-3; D uncertain. TRBV23-1 is treated as an ORF (open reading frame) with a function not yet certain. This CDR3 has 11 amino acids. The V end was cut by 7 bases, the J end by 4 bases, with 6 bases between. CDR3 in DNA: TGCGCCAGCATCGGACCAGATACGCAGTATTTT. The encoded protein is CASIGPDTQYF.